This TCR beta chain was documented in a study of shared clonotypes between healthy human individuals. Findings and limits, study-wide: It was anticipated that sequencing depth would influence how many clonotypes donors shared.

Genomic DNA of each subset was evenly split across several immunoSEQ plates. The unsorted PBMC sample used ten immunoSEQ deep assay plates. Method: immunoSEQ multiplex PCR; TCRdb's copy keeps in-frame clones and lacks some. The table lists about 470,000 clones, about 76% of them singletons. Extraction of genomic DNA in unsorted samples used roughly 94 million PBMCs. This CDR3 spans 16 amino acids. V lost 3 bases and J lost 0; bases outside the gene matches: 3. The germline gives CDR1 MRHNA, CDR2 SNTAGT. As for this clone: As yet, its antigen is unknown.

This sequence originates from a woman between 40 and 50 years old in good health. Some clones in this sample may be carry-over from other donors' samples. The sequencing input was PBMCs. The chain has TRBV6-4 and TRBJ2-3, with 10 bases that match TRBD2. In DNA, the CDR3 is TGTGCCAGCAGTGAGGCTAGCGGGGGAAGCACAGATACGCAGTATTTT. Encoded protein: CASSEASGGSTDTQYF.